The table lists the clone carrying this TCR beta chain with a count of one. The source of the sample is a study of blood T cell repertoires in COVID-19. Study at large: T cells, B-cell-depleted T cells, or PBMCs supplied cDNA or gDNA.

This CDR3 contains 14 residues. Germline assignment: CDR1 LGHDT and CDR2 YNNKEL (reference sequence). V lost 1 base and J lost 1, with 7 bases in between. Assay used: immunoSEQ multiplex PCR; TCRdb lists only in-frame clones, some missing. The sample consists of 30,000 to 40,000 clones, more than 75% of them appearing once. The chain employs TRBV3-1 (or the pseudogene TRBV3-2) and TRBJ1-1, with D unresolved. This sequence was found in a man in his 60s with active COVID-19. The sample was peripheral blood. The CDR3 DNA follows: TGTGCCAGCAGCCAAGGGTTGAGGAACACTGAAGCTTTCTTT. It encodes CASSQGLRNTEAFF.